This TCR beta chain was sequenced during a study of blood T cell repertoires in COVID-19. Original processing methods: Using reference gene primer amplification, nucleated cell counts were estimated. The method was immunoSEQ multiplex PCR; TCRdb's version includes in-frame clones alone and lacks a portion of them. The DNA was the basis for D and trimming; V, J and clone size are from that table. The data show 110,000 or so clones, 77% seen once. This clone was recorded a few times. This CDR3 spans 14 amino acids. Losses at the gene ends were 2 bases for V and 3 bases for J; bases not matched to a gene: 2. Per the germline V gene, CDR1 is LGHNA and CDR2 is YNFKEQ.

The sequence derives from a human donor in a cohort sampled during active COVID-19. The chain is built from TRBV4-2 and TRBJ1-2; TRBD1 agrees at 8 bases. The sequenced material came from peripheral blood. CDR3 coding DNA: TGTGCCAGCAGCCAACTGACAGGGGACTATGGCTACACCTTC. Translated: CASSQLTGDYGYTF.